This T cell receptor (beta chain) derives from a study of beta chain features in type 1 diabetes. This clone has just a few counts. Its cognate antigen is unknown. Expressed TCRB transcripts got sequenced, as all isolated RNA was reverse transcribed. The repertoire was sequenced with immunoSEQ multiplex PCR; TCRdb's copy has only in-frame clones and lacks some. The sample has 850,000 to 900,000 clones, roughly a sixth seen once. The CDR3 consists of 13 residues. Trimming removed 9 bases from V and 4 bases from J, with 16 bases in between. Germline CDR1 reads MNHNS; CDR2 reads SASEGT. Every donor provided one heparinised blood draw, which averaged approximately 120 mL. Post-sort purity exceeded 95% for all sorted populations. Whole-study findings and limits: It was among patients, rather than healthy donors, that naive, central memory and Treg TCRB repertoires appeared more similar.

This chain uses TRBV6-1 with TRBJ2-7, with D perhaps matching TRBD1 (5 bases). Sequenced sample: naive CD4+ T cells from blood. The receptor's source is a woman aged 18-29 years in good health. This CDR3 reads CASSQGVGYEQYF. Written as DNA, the CDR3 is TGTGCCAGTTCACAAGGGGTCGGTTACGAGCAGTACTTC.